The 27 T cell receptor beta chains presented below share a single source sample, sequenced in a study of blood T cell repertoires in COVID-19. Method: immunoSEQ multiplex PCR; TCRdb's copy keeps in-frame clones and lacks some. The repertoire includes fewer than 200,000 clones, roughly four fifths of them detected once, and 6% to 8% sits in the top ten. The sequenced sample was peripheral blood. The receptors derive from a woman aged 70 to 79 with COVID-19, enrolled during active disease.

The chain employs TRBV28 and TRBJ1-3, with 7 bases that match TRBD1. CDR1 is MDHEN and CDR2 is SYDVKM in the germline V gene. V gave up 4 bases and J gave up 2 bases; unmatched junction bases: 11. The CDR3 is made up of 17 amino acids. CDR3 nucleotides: TGTGCCAGCAGTTCTCGTTTGGACAGGAGACCTGGAAACACCATATATTTT. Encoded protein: CASSSRLDRRPGNTIYF. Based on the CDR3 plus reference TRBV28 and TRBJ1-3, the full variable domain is DVKVTQSSRYLVKRTGEKVFLECVQDMDHENMFWYRQDPGLGLRLIYFSYDVKMKEKGDIPEGYSVSREKKERFSLILESASTNQTSMYLCASSSRLDRRPGNTIYFGEGSWLTVV.

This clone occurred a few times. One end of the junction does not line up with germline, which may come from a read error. The DNA for the CDR3 is TGTGCCAGCAGCTTAGCTGGGACAGGGGAGCCGTTCTTC. It yields the protein CASSLAGTGEPFF. This chain joins TRBV7-9 and TRBJ2-1; TRBD1 matches 10 bases. CDR1 SEHNR and CDR2 FQNEAQ come from the germline V gene (reference sequence). The CDR3 extends over 13 amino acids.

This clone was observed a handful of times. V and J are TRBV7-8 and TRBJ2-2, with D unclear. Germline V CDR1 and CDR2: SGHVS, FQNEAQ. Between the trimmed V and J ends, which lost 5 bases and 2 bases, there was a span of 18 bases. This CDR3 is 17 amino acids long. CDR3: CASSSSNRHDNTGELFF. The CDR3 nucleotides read TGTGCCAGCAGCAGCAGTAATAGACACGATAACACCGGGGAGCTGTTTTTT. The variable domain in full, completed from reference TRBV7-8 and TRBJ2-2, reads GAGVSQSPRYKVAKRGQDVALRCDPISGHVSLFWYQQALGQGPEFLTYFQNEAQLDKSGLPSDRFFAERPEGSVSTLKIQRTQQEDSAVYLCASSSSNRHDNTGELFFGEGSRLTVL.

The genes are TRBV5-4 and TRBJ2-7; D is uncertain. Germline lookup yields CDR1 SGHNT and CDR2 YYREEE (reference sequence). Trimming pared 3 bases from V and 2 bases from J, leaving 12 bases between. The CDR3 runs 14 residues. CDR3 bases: TGTGCCAGCAGCTCATTGAATGGAGCCTACGAGCAGTACTTC. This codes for CASSSLNGAYEQYF.

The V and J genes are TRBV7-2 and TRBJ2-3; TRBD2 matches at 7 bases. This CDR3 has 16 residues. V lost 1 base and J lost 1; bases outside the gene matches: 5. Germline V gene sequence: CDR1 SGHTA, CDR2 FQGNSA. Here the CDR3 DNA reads TGTGCCAGCAGCTTAGTGGGTAGCGGGCGCACAGATACGCAGTATTTT. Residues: CASSLVGSGRTDTQYF.

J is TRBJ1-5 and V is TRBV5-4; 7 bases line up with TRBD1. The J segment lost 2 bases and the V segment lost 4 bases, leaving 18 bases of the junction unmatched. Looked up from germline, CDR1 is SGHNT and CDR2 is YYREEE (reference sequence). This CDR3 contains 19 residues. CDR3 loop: CASSREGQSEGKGNQPQHF. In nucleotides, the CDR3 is TGTGCCAGCAGCAGAGAGGGACAGAGTGAGGGTAAGGGCAATCAGCCCCAGCATTTT.

The CDR3: CASSTSASARLTYEQYF. CDR3 in DNA: TGTGCCAGCAGTACCTCAGCATCAGCTAGACTCACCTACGAGCAGTACTTC. V gene TRBV6-2 or TRBV6-3 combines with J gene TRBJ2-7, with D hard to call. CDR3 size: 17 residues. V lost 5 bases and J lost 2, with 22 bases in between. Germline lookup yields CDR1 MNHEY and CDR2 SVGEGT.

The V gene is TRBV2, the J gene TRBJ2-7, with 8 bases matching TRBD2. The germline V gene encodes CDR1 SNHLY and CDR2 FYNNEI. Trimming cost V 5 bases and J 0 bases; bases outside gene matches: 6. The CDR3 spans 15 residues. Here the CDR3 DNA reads TGTGCCAGCAGTCGAACTAGCGGTGGCTCCTACGAGCAGTACTTC. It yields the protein CASSRTSGGSYEQYF.

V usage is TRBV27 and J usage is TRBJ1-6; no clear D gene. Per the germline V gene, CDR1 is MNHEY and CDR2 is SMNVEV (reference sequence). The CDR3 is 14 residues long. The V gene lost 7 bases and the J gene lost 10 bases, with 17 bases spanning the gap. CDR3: CASTLAEGRSPLHF. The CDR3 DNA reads TGTGCCAGCACCCTGGCTGAGGGTCGGTCACCCCTCCACTTT.

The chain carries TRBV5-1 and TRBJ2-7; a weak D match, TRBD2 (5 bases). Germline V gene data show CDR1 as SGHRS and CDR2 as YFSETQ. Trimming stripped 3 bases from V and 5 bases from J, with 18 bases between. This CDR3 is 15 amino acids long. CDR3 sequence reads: CASSSRRGRTDEQYF. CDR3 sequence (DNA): TGCGCCAGCAGCTCCCGCCGGGGAAGAACGGACGAGCAGTACTTC.

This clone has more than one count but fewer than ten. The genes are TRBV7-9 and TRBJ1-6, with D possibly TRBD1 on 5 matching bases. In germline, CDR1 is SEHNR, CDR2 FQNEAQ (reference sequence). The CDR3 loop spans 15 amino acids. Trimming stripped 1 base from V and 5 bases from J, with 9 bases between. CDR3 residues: CASSLGTQDNSPLHF. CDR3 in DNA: TGTGCCAGCAGCTTAGGGACACAAGATAATTCACCCCTCCACTTT.

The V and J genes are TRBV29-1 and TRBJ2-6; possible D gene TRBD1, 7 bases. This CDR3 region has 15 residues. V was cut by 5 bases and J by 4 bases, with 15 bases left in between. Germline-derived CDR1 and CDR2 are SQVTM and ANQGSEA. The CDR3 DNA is TGCAGCGTTCCAGGGGGGCGCCCCGGGGCCAACGTCCTGACTTTC. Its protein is CSVPGGRPGANVLTF.

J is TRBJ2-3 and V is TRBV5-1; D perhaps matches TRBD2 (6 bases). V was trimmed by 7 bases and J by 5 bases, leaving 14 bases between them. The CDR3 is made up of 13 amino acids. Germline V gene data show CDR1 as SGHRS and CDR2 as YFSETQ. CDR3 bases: TGCGCCAGCGAGCGGGCGCCGGGAGATACGCAGTATTTT. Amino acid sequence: CASERAPGDTQYF.

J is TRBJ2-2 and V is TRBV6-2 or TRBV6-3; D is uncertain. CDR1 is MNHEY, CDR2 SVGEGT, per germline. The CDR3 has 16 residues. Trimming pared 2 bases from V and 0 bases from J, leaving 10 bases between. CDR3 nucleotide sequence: TGTGCCAGCAGTTACCCGGGTACCCCGAACACCGGGGAGCTGTTTTTT. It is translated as CASSYPGTPNTGELFF.

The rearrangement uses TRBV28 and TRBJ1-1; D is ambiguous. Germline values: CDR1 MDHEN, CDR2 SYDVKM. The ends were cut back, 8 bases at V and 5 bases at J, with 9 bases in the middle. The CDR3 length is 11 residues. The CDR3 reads CASLFLTEAFF. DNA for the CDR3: TGTGCCAGCCTATTCCTTACTGAAGCTTTCTTT.

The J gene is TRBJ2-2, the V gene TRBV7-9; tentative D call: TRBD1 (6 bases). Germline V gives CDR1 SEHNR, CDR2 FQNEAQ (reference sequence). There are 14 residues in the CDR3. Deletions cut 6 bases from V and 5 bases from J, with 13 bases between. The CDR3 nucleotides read TGTGCCAGCAGTCGACAACAGGGAACCGGGGAGCTGTTTTTT. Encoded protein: CASSRQQGTGELFF.

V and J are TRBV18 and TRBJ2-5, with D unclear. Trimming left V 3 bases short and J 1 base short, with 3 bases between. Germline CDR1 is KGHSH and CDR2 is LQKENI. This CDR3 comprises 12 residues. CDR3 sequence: CASSPLQETQYF. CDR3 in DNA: TGTGCCAGCTCACCCCTCCAAGAGACCCAGTACTTC.

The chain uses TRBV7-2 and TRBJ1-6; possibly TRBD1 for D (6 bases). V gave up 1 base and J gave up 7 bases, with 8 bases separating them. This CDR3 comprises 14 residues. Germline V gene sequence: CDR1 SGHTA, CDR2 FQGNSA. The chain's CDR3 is CASSLGGQNSPLHF. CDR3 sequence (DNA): TGTGCCAGCAGCTTAGGAGGACAGAATTCACCCCTCCACTTT.

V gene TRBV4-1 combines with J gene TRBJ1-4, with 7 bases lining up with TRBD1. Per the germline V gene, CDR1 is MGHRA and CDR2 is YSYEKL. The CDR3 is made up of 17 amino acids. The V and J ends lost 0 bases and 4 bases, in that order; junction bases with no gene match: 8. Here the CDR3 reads CASSQDQTGIFNEKLFF. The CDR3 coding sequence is TGCGCCAGCAGCCAAGATCAGACAGGGATTTTTAATGAAAAACTGTTTTTT.

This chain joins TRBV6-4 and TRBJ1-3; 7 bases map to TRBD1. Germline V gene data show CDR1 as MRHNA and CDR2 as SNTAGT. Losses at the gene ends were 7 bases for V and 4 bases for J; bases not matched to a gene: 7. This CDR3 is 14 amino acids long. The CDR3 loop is CASTYGTEGNTIYF. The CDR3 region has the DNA TGTGCCAGCACCTATGGGACAGAAGGAAACACCATATATTTT.

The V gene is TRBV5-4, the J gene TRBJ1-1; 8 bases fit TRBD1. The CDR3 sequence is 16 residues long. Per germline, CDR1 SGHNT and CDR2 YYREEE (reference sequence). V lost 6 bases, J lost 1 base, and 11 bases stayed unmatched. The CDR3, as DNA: TGTGCCAGCATCGGAGGAAACAGGGGGGCGAACACTGAAGCTTTCTTT. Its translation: CASIGGNRGANTEAFF.

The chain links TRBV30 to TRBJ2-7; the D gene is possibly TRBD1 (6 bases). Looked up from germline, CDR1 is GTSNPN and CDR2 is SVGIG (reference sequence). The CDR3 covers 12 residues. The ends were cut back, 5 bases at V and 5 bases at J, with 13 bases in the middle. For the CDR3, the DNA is TGTGCCTGGGGGGCAGGGGAAAACGAGCAGTACTTC. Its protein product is CAWGAGENEQYF.

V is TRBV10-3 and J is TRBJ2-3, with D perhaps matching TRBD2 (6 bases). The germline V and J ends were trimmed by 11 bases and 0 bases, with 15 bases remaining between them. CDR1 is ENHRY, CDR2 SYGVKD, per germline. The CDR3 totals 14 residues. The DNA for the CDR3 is TGTGCCTCCAATAGCGGACTAAGCACAGATACGCAGTATTTT. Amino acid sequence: CASNSGLSTDTQYF.

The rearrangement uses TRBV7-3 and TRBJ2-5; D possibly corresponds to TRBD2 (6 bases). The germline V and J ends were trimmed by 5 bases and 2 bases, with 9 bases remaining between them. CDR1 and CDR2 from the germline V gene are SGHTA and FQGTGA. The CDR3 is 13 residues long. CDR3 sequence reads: CASSKGLQETQYF. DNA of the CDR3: TGTGCCAGCAGCAAAGGACTACAAGAGACCCAGTACTTC.

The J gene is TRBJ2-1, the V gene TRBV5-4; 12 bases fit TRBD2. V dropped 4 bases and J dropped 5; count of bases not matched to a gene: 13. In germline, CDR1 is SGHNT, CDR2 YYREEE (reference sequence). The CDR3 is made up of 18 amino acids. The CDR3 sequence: CASSDLILAGGLDNEQFF. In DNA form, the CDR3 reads TGTGCCAGCAGCGACTTAATTCTAGCGGGAGGGCTTGACAATGAGCAGTTCTTC.

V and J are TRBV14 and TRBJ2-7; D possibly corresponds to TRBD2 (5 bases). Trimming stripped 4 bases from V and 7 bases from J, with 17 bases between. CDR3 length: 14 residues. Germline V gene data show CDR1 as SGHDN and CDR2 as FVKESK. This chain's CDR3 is CASSLVGATGEQYF. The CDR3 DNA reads TGTGCCAGCAGCCTAGTGGGAGCAACGGGGGAGCAGTACTTC.

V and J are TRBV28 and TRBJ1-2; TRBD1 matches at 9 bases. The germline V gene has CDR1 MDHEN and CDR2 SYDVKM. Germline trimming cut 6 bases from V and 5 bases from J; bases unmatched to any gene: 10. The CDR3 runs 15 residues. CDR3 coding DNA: TGTGCCAGCAGCAACTCGTTACAGGGGGCTTATGGCTACACCTTC. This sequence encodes CASSNSLQGAYGYTF.